These 13 T cell receptor beta chains came from one sample sequenced in a study of cytomegalovirus exposure and HLA in healthy donors. The PCR made use of 60 Vbeta and 13 Jbeta primers. Produced via immunoSEQ multiplex PCR; TCRdb's table is partial and in-frame only. This table holds 75,000 to 95,000 clones, nearly 70% found once. The sample taken for sequencing was PBMCs. These TCRs come from a man between 50 and 59 years old in good health and CMV-seronegative.

This rearrangement joins TRBV7-3 to TRBJ2-1; D ambiguous. The CDR3 runs to 16 residues. Germline V CDR1 and CDR2: SGHTA, FQGTGA. Trimming pared 5 bases from V and 0 bases from J, leaving 14 bases between. The CDR3 reads CASSPMLASSYNEQFF. The CDR3 bases are TGTGCCAGCAGCCCGATGTTGGCAAGCTCCTACAATGAGCAGTTCTTC. The whole variable domain, filled in from reference TRBV7-3 and TRBJ2-1, reads GAGVSQTPSNKVTEKGKYVELRCDPISGHTALYWYRQSLGQGPEFLIYFQGTGAADDSGLPNDRFFAVRPEGSVSTLKIQRTERGDSAVYLCASSPMLASSYNEQFFGPGTRLTVL.

The chain links TRBV10-3 to TRBJ1-2; D gene unclear. CDR1 ENHRY and CDR2 SYGVKD come from the germline V gene. Trimming took 6 bases from V and 4 from J, leaving 18 bases between them. This CDR3 region has 15 residues. The CDR3 nucleotides read TGTGCCATCAGGGGAGCCGACGGCCAGACCTATGGCTACACCTTC. Its protein is CAIRGADGQTYGYTF.

The chain joins TRBV7-8 to TRBJ2-5; 11 bases line up with TRBD2. After removal of 5 bases from V and 2 bases from J, the junction contained 10 bases not matched to a gene. The CDR3 extends over 17 amino acids. From germline, CDR1 is SGHVS and CDR2 FQNEAQ. The DNA of the CDR3 is TGTGCCAGCAGCCCAGGCGGGACTAGCGGCTATCAAGAGACCCAGTACTTC. This gives the protein CASSPGGTSGYQETQYF.

The rearrangement links TRBV6-1 to TRBJ1-5, with a tentative D call TRBD1 (6 bases). V dropped 4 bases and J dropped 0 bases, with 19 bases sitting between them. The CDR3 spans 18 residues. Germline loops: CDR1 MNHNS, CDR2 SASEGT. The CDR3, as DNA: TGTGCCAGCAGTGCGACCGGGACGGGGGGCTATAGCAATCAGCCCCAGCATTTT. This encodes CASSATGTGGYSNQPQHF.

This clone has only a few counts. The chain links TRBV7-2 to TRBJ2-7; 11 bases are shared with TRBD2. This CDR3 region has 12 residues. V shed 6 bases and J 6 bases; nucleotides not matched to a gene: 1. Germline CDR1 and CDR2: SGHTA and FQGNSA. CDR3 coding DNA: TGTGCCAGCAGGACTAGCGGGATCGAGCAGTACTTC. Translation: CASRTSGIEQYF.

V is TRBV7-9 and J is TRBJ2-5; weak D call: TRBD1 (7 bases). Germline loops: CDR1 SEHNR, CDR2 FQNEAQ (reference sequence). The CDR3 consists of 16 residues. V shed 5 bases and J shed 4 bases, with 20 bases lying between them. CDR3 region: CASSPTQGGHSETQYF. In nucleotides, the CDR3 is TGTGCCAGCAGCCCCACCCAGGGGGGACACTCAGAGACCCAGTACTTC.

The rearrangement uses TRBV15 and TRBJ1-1; 12 bases match TRBD1. The CDR3 spans 17 residues. Per the germline V gene, CDR1 is LNHNV and CDR2 is YYDKDF (reference sequence). Losses at the gene ends were 5 bases for V and 4 bases for J; bases not matched to a gene: 11. The CDR3 sequence: CATSGTGGMYPGTEAFF. CDR3 bases: TGTGCCACCAGCGGGACAGGGGGCATGTACCCGGGCACTGAAGCTTTCTTT.

The gene calls are TRBV7-9 and TRBJ2-1; D perhaps matches TRBD1 (6 bases). The CDR3 has 14 residues. The V gene lost 5 bases and the J gene lost 2 bases, with 10 bases spanning the gap. In germline, CDR1 is SEHNR, CDR2 FQNEAQ (reference sequence). The CDR3 DNA reads as TGTGCCAGCAGCAGCCGGGACACCTACAATGAGCAGTTCTTC. Its protein is CASSSRDTYNEQFF.

The CDR3, as DNA: TGCGCCAGCAGCTTTGGGGGGGCAGGGGGCACAGATACGCAGTATTTT. Amino acid sequence: CASSFGGAGGTDTQYF. The genes are TRBV5-1 and TRBJ2-3, with TRBD2 as a possible D gene (7 bases). Per the germline V gene, CDR1 is SGHRS and CDR2 is YFSETQ. Trimming pared 2 bases from V and 1 base from J, leaving 14 bases between. The CDR3 is made up of 16 amino acids.

This clone showed up just once. The chain has TRBV5-1 and TRBJ2-4; 7 bases fit TRBD2. The CDR3 contains 16 residues. The J segment lost 8 bases and the V segment lost 0 bases, leaving 11 bases of the junction unmatched. Germline V gene sequence: CDR1 SGHRS, CDR2 YFSETQ. The chain's CDR3 is CASSLVGGSVVDIQYF. The CDR3 DNA reads TGCGCCAGCAGCTTGGTGGGCGGGAGTGTCGTAGACATTCAGTACTTC.

The chain's CDR3 is CARSAKDRQIGDEQYF. In DNA, the CDR3 is TGTGCCAGAAGCGCCAAGGACAGGCAAATCGGTGACGAGCAGTACTTC. The rearrangement links TRBV5-3 to TRBJ2-7; 7 nucleotides agree with TRBD1. TRBV5-3 is an ORF; its function is uncertain. The ends lost 4 bases at V and 5 bases at J; junction bases unmatched: 15. CDR3 length: 16 amino acids.

The rearrangement links TRBV7-2 to TRBJ2-5; 8 bases line up with TRBD1. CDR1 and CDR2 from the germline V gene are SGHTA and FQGNSA. Losses at the gene ends were 5 bases for V and 5 bases for J; bases not matched to a gene: 4. This CDR3 is built from 13 residues. The CDR3 here is CASSPRTGETQYF. The CDR3 DNA is TGTGCCAGCAGCCCCCGGACAGGGGAGACCCAGTACTTC.

The chain combines TRBV7-2 with TRBJ1-5; 7 nucleotides align to TRBD1. Germline CDR1 is SGHTA and CDR2 is FQGNSA. This CDR3 contains 17 residues. J was trimmed by 0 bases and V by 3 bases; bases with no gene match: 8. The CDR3 spells CASSFKTGTDSNQPQHF. The DNA for the CDR3 is TGTGCCAGCAGCTTTAAGACCGGGACAGATAGCAATCAGCCCCAGCATTTT. The entire variable domain, with the rest obtained from reference TRBV7-2 and TRBJ1-5, is as follows: GAGVSQSPSNKVTEKGKDVELRCDPISGHTALYWYRQSLGQGLEFLIYFQGNSAPDKSGLPSDRFSAERTGGSVSTLTIQRTQQEDSAVYLCASSFKTGTDSNQPQHFGDGTRLSIL.